The 4 T cell receptor beta chains given below trace back to one sample, sequenced in a study of breast tumors, draining lymph nodes, adjacent tissues. TCRdb re-derived calls from the multiplex PCR reads in MiXCR, one entry per CDR3 protein. The data hold tens of thousands of distinct CDR3 sequences, with around three fifths observed a single time. Sequenced material: tumor-adjacent breast tissue. The receptors stem from a female donor with breast cancer. Some clones in this sample may be carry-over from other donors' samples.

The gene calls are TRBV7-2 and TRBJ2-7; TRBD2 is a possible D gene (6 bases). From germline, CDR1 is SGHTA and CDR2 FQGNSA. The CDR3 runs to 14 residues. V lost 7 bases, J lost 1 base, and 14 bases lay in between. CDR3 in amino acids: CASNAKSGSYEQYF. The CDR3 DNA reads as TGTGCCAGCAACGCAAAAAGCGGGTCCTACGAGCAGTACTTC.

The gene calls are TRBV2 and TRBJ1-4; 9 positions match TRBD1. The CDR3 contains 16 residues. V shed 5 bases, J shed 8 bases, and the junction held 12 bases outside the gene matches. Looked up from germline, CDR1 is SNHLY and CDR2 is FYNNEI. CDR3 nucleotide sequence: TGTGCCAGCAGTCGATACCGACAGGGGGGATTAGAAAAACTGTTTTTT. Its protein is CASSRYRQGGLEKLFF.

The chain is built from TRBV24-1 and TRBJ1-2; 12 nucleotides match TRBD1. The CDR3 contains 17 residues. The V and J ends lost 3 bases and 2 bases, in that order; junction bases with no gene match: 6. Germline loops: CDR1 KGHDR, CDR2 SFDVKD. As DNA, the CDR3 is TGTGCCACCAGTGATGGGGACAGGGGGCAGGGGAACTATGGCTACACCTTC. This codes for CATSDGDRGQGNYGYTF.

The chain uses TRBV5-7 and TRBJ2-7; D is unclear. TRBV5-7 is treated as an ORF (open reading frame) with a function not yet certain. V lost 7 bases and J lost 6, with 17 bases in between. The CDR3 covers 13 residues. The CDR3 loop is CASCYGTSCEQYF. The CDR3 DNA reads as TGTGCCAGCTGCTACGGCACCTCTTGCGAGCAGTACTTC.